One and the same sample provided the 13 T cell receptor beta chains below, sequenced in a study of control samples from healthy donors and cancer patients. Clones were sequenced by immunoSEQ multiplex PCR, and TCRdb holds only the in-frame ones, with some missing. The table lists 130,000 or so clones, roughly 94% of them singletons. Sequencing input: blood. These receptors were taken from a man in his forties in good health.

The chain has TRBV7-6 and TRBJ2-1, with 12 bases that match TRBD2. Germline CDR1 SGHVS, CDR2 FNYEAQ. The CDR3 is 20 amino acids. With 2 bases clipped from V and 4 bases from J, the junction kept 15 bases outside the gene matches. DNA for the CDR3: TGTGCCAGCAGCTTATCAGGGGTGCTAGCGGGAGGGCCGGCTTACAATGAGCAGTTCTTC. Its protein is CASSLSGVLAGGPAYNEQFF.

The chain couples TRBV10-2 to TRBJ1-2; D is uncertain. The CDR3 is 13 residues long. Germline V lookup: CDR1 WSHSY, CDR2 SAAADI. The V gene lost 0 bases and the J gene lost 6 bases, with 8 bases spanning the gap. For the CDR3, the DNA is TGCGCCAGCAGTGAGTCGGAGGGTAATGGCTACACCTTC. It encodes CASSESEGNGYTF.

The CDR3 loop is CASRHTATNEKLFF. In DNA form, the CDR3 reads TGCGCCAGCCGGCATACTGCAACTAATGAAAAACTGTTTTTT. The gene calls are TRBV5-1 and TRBJ1-4, with D hard to call. Germline values: CDR1 SGHRS, CDR2 YFSETQ. The CDR3 loop spans 14 amino acids. Trimming left V 7 bases short and J 0 bases short, with 10 bases between.

V usage is TRBV7-3 and J usage is TRBJ2-2, with TRBD2 identical over 11 bases. The J segment lost 6 bases and the V segment lost 1 base, leaving 4 bases of the junction unmatched. Germline loops: CDR1 SGHTA, CDR2 FQGTGA. The CDR3 is 16 amino acids. The CDR3: CASSLIAGGPPGELFF. The CDR3 DNA sequence: TGTGCCAGCAGCTTAATAGCGGGAGGGCCTCCCGGGGAGCTGTTTTTT.

The chain joins TRBV7-2 to TRBJ2-2; perhaps TRBD2 as D (5 bases). V was shortened by 5 bases and J by 6 bases, with 19 bases between the two germline ends. Germline-derived CDR1 and CDR2 are SGHTA and FQGNSA. The CDR3 runs 16 residues. CDR3 loop: CASSQRVLTGPGELFF. CDR3 bases: TGTGCCAGCAGCCAGAGGGTTCTAACCGGACCCGGGGAGCTGTTTTTT.

The J gene is TRBJ2-7, the V gene TRBV10-1; weak D call: TRBD1 (6 bases). V was pared by 2 bases and J by 0 bases, with 11 bases between. The CDR3 is 15 residues long. Germline assignment: CDR1 WNHNN and CDR2 SYGVQD (reference sequence). CDR3 nucleotides: TGCGCCAGCAGTGAGGGCAGGGGCCACTCCTACGAGCAGTACTTC. Translation gives CASSEGRGHSYEQYF.

V and J are TRBV10-3 and TRBJ2-5; D is ambiguous. The CDR3 has 13 amino acids. Trimming removed 4 bases from V and 1 base from J, with 7 bases in between. The V gene's germline CDR1 is ENHRY and CDR2 SYGVKD. DNA of the CDR3: TGTGCCATCAGTGCCCTGCCCCAAGAGACCCAGTACTTC. Translated: CAISALPQETQYF.

As DNA, the CDR3 is TGTGCCAGTTGGATGACCGAGAGCTCTGGAAACACCATATATTTT. It yields the protein CASWMTESSGNTIYF. The chain is built from TRBV6-5 and TRBJ1-3; D is ambiguous. CDR1 is MNHEY and CDR2 is SVGAGI in the germline V gene. The CDR3 is 15 residues long. Trimming removed 9 bases at V and 0 bases at J, with 15 bases between.

The gene calls are TRBV2 and TRBJ1-6, with D perhaps TRBD1 (6 bases). Germline loops: CDR1 SNHLY, CDR2 FYNNEI. V shed 1 base and J shed 7 bases, with 11 bases lying between them. This CDR3 spans 15 amino acids. CDR3 sequence reads: CASSEVTGGNSPLHF. CDR3 nucleotides: TGTGCCAGCAGTGAAGTGACAGGCGGCAATTCACCCCTCCACTTT.

A few counts support this clone. This chain connects TRBV5-6 to TRBJ1-5; D remains unclear. The CDR3 covers 15 residues. Germline assignment: CDR1 SGHDT and CDR2 YYEEEE. Trimming took off 0 bases at V and 3 bases at J, with 10 bases between the two ends. DNA for the CDR3: TGTGCCAGCAGCTTGGGAGGCCGGAACAATCAGCCCCAGCATTTT. Translated, it gives CASSLGGRNNQPQHF.

This clone was detected once. The chain joins TRBV5-1 to TRBJ2-1; TRBD1 agrees at 10 bases. CDR1 is SGHRS, CDR2 YFSETQ, per germline. The CDR3 extends over 22 amino acids. Losses at the gene ends were 1 base for V and 0 bases for J; bases not matched to a gene: 19. The chain's CDR3 is CASSLTLPSGTGVSSSYNEQFF. The CDR3, as DNA: TGCGCCAGCAGCTTGACCCTCCCCTCCGGGACAGGGGTCTCGAGCTCCTACAATGAGCAGTTCTTC.

This clone was seen once. The chain couples TRBV5-4 to TRBJ1-2, with D unclear. Trimming took off 0 bases at V and 2 bases at J, with 8 bases between the two ends. This CDR3 is built from 14 residues. Germline V gene sequence: CDR1 SGHNT, CDR2 YYREEE (reference sequence). CDR3 DNA: TGTGCCAGCAGCTTGGGAGGGTACAACTATGGCTACACCTTC. Translating it yields CASSLGGYNYGYTF. Combining the CDR3 with reference TRBV5-4 and TRBJ1-2 gives the whole variable domain ETGVTQSPTHLIKTRGQQVTLRCSSQSGHNTVSWYQQALGQGPQFIFQYYREEENGRGNFPPRFSGLQFPNYSSELNVNALELDDSALYLCASSLGGYNYGYTFGSGTRLTVV.

The J gene is TRBJ2-1, the V gene TRBV9; perhaps D is TRBD1 or TRBD2 (5 bases each). The germline V gene encodes CDR1 SGDLS and CDR2 YYNGEE. This CDR3 is built from 19 residues. The V gene lost 0 bases and the J gene lost 0 bases, with 19 bases spanning the gap. This chain's CDR3 is CASSVEGPSIPSSYNEQFF. DNA for the CDR3: TGTGCCAGCAGCGTAGAGGGACCATCCATTCCAAGCTCCTACAATGAGCAGTTCTTC.